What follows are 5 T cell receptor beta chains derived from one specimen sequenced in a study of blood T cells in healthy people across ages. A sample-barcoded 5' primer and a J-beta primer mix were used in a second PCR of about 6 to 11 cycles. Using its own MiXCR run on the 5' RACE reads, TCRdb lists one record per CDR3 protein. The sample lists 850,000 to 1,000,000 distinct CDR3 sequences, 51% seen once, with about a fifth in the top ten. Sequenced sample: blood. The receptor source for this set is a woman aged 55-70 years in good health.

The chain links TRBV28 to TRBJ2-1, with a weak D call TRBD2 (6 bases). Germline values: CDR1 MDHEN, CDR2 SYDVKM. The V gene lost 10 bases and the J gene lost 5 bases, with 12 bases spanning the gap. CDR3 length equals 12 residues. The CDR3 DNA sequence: TGTGCCACCCAGACGGGGGACAATGAGCAGTTCTTC. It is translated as CATQTGDNEQFF.

In DNA, the CDR3 is TGTGCCAGCAGTACATCCGCTCTGGCGGTAACTGAAGCTTTCTTT. Translation gives CASSTSALAVTEAFF. The V gene is TRBV27, the J gene TRBJ1-1; D is undetermined. The CDR3 extends over 15 amino acids. Germline CDR1 is MNHEY and CDR2 is SMNVEV (reference sequence). Between the trimmed V and J ends, which lost 5 bases and 5 bases, there was a span of 18 bases.

CDR3 in DNA: TGTGCCAGCAGTTTACAGGGGTGGGGTGAAAAACTGTTTTTT. Its protein product is CASSLQGWGEKLFF. J is TRBJ1-4 and V is TRBV27, with D possibly matching TRBD1 (6 bases). From germline, CDR1 is MNHEY and CDR2 SMNVEV (reference sequence). CDR3 size: 14 residues. V dropped 2 bases and J dropped 7 bases, with 11 bases sitting between them.

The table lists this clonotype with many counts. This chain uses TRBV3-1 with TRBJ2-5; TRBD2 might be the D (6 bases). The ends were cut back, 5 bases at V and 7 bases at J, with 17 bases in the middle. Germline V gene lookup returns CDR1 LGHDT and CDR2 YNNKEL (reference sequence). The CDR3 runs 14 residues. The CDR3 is CASSYRGNDMTQYF. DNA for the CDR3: TGTGCCAGCAGCTACCGGGGGAACGATATGACCCAGTACTTC.

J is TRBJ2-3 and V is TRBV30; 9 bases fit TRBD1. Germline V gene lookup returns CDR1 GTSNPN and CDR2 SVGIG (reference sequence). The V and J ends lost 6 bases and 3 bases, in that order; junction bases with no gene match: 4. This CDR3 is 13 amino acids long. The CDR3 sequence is CACTGQGTDTQYF. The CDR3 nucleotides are TGTGCCTGCACGGGACAGGGAACAGATACGCAGTATTTT.